This entry lists 17 T cell receptor beta chains sequenced from one sample in a study of blood T cell repertoires in COVID-19. The method was immunoSEQ multiplex PCR; TCRdb's version includes in-frame clones alone and lacks a portion of them. The sample holds a few hundred thousand clones; approximately 92% are singletons and the top ten take roughly 1.1%. The sequencing sample was made of PBMCs or T cells enriched from blood (not recorded which). Every receptor here comes from a man younger than 40 who had recovered from COVID-19.

The V call is TRBV21-1, the J call TRBJ2-5; TRBD2 is the table's D call and was not checked against the DNA. TRBV21-1 is a documented pseudogene. This CDR3 has 16 residues. This chain's CDR3 is CASSKIDSSPQETQYF. The CDR3 DNA reads as TGTGCCAGCAGCAAGATTGACTCCTCCCCACAAGAGACCCAGTACTTC.

The chain joins TRBV12-5 to TRBJ2-1, with TRBD2 matching over 8 bases. CDR3 length: 15 amino acids. With 5 bases clipped from V and 7 bases from J, the junction kept 10 bases outside the gene matches. Per germline, CDR1 LGHNT and CDR2 FRNRAP. The CDR3 DNA follows: TGTGCTAGTGGTACAACAAGACTAGCGTCTAATGAGCAGTTCTTC. It translates to CASGTTRLASNEQFF.

The chain carries TRBV28 and TRBJ1-5; 9 nucleotides align to TRBD1. CDR3 size: 16 residues. Germline assignment: CDR1 MDHEN and CDR2 SYDVKM. Trimming cost V 5 bases and J 4 bases; bases outside gene matches: 9. The DNA of the CDR3 is TGTGCCAGCAGTGAGTACAGGGGGCGCCGAAATCAGCCCCAGCATTTT. Its protein product is CASSEYRGRRNQPQHF.

The chain recombines TRBV11-2 with TRBJ2-5; 15 bases map to TRBD2. V lost 5 bases, J lost 7 bases, and 2 bases stayed unmatched. Germline-derived CDR1 and CDR2 are SGHAT and FQNNGV. This CDR3 spans 14 amino acids. DNA for the CDR3: TGTGCCAGCAGCACGGGACTAGCGGGGGGGACCCAGTACTTC. Protein sequence: CASSTGLAGGTQYF.

V and J are TRBV28 and TRBJ1-5; possible D gene TRBD1, 6 bases. V gave up 10 bases and J gave up 6 bases, with 22 bases separating them. Germline loops: CDR1 MDHEN, CDR2 SYDVKM. The CDR3 contains 15 residues. The CDR3 region has the DNA TGTGCCACCTTGACGATCAGGGGATCTTTTCAGCCCCAGCATTTT. The encoded protein is CATLTIRGSFQPQHF.

V and J are TRBV2 and TRBJ1-6; maybe TRBD1 (6 bases). CDR3 size: 16 residues. Trimming stripped 7 bases from V and 7 bases from J, with 20 bases between. The germline CDR1 and CDR2 sequences are SNHLY and FYNNEI. CDR3 nucleotides: TGTGCCAGCAAGCTGGAACAGGGAAACTGGAATTCACCCCTCCACTTT. It is translated as CASKLEQGNWNSPLHF.

The chain uses TRBV28 and TRBJ2-5; TRBD2 is a possible D gene (5 bases). In germline, CDR1 is MDHEN, CDR2 SYDVKM. The CDR3 totals 14 residues. Trimming stripped 9 bases from V and 2 bases from J, with 16 bases between. In nucleotides, the CDR3 is TGTGCCAGTAAGAGGAGGACTCAACAAGAGACCCAGTACTTC. It is translated as CASKRRTQQETQYF.

The CDR3 region has the DNA TGTGCCAGCTCACCAGGCGCAGGGGGCCACTATGGCTACACCTTC. It codes for CASSPGAGGHYGYTF. This chain uses TRBV18 with TRBJ1-2; TRBD1 matches 8 bases. CDR3 length equals 15 residues. Germline CDR1 reads KGHSH; CDR2 reads LQKENI. Trimming took 2 bases from V and 3 from J; bases not matched to a gene: 5.

The V call is TRBV5-8, the J call TRBJ2-5, with D perhaps TRBD2 (6 bases). V lost 3 bases to trimming and J lost 4 bases, with 19 bases between them. This CDR3 comprises 16 residues. Germline-derived CDR1 and CDR2 are SGHTS and YDEGEE. CDR3: CASSYSTSLGGETQYF. The CDR3, as DNA: TGTGCCAGCAGCTATTCAACTAGTCTCGGGGGAGAGACCCAGTACTTC.

This chain uses TRBV4-1 with TRBJ2-5; possibly TRBD2 for D (5 bases). CDR1 MGHRA and CDR2 YSYEKL come from the germline V gene. The CDR3 length is 13 residues. V lost 7 bases, J lost 3 bases, and 12 bases lay in between. CDR3 in DNA: TGCGCCAGCACGACGACCGGGGAAGAGACCCAGTACTTC. Translating gives CASTTTGEETQYF.

The chain joins TRBV10-1 to TRBJ2-4, with D perhaps TRBD1 (6 bases). V gave up 4 bases and J gave up 2 bases, with 12 bases separating them. The V gene's germline CDR1 is WNHNN and CDR2 SYGVQD (reference sequence). The length of the CDR3 is 15 residues. The CDR3 DNA sequence: TGCGCCAGCAGTGGAGGGGGAGACTCCAAAAACATTCAGTACTTC. Translated, it gives CASSGGGDSKNIQYF.

The chain uses TRBV19 and TRBJ2-5, with 11 bases matching TRBD2. Germline trimming cut 6 bases from V and 4 bases from J; bases unmatched to any gene: 4. The CDR3 sequence is 14 residues long. The germline gives CDR1 LNHDA, CDR2 SQIVND (reference sequence). The CDR3 protein is CASRGSGRGETQYF. CDR3 sequence (DNA): TGTGCCAGTAGAGGTAGCGGGAGGGGAGAGACCCAGTACTTC. The full variable domain, in which reference TRBV19 and TRBJ2-5 provide the parts outside the CDR3, is DGGITQSPKYLFRKEGQNVTLSCEQNLNHDAMYWYRQDPGQGLRLIYYSQIVNDFQKGDIAEGYSVSREKKESFPLTVTSAQKNPTAFYLCASRGSGRGETQYFGPGTRLLVL.

The chain combines TRBV29-1 with TRBJ1-1; D gene unclear. V was pared by 4 bases and J by 2 bases, with 8 bases between. The V gene's germline CDR1 is SQVTM and CDR2 ANQGSEA. The CDR3 extends over 12 amino acids. CDR3 in amino acids: CSVVRVNTEAFF. As DNA, the CDR3 is TGCAGCGTTGTTCGGGTAAACACTGAAGCTTTCTTT.

The rearrangement uses TRBV28 and TRBJ1-5, with 8 bases lining up with TRBD1. CDR1 is MDHEN and CDR2 is SYDVKM in the germline V gene. J lost 7 bases, V lost 6 bases, and 11 bases had no gene match. The length of the CDR3 is 15 residues. Here the CDR3 reads CASSKSDRAWQPQHF. For the CDR3, the DNA is TGTGCCAGCAGCAAATCGGACAGGGCTTGGCAGCCCCAGCATTTT.

This sequence joins TRBV18 and TRBJ2-2, with TRBD2 matching over 13 bases. The length of the CDR3 is 20 residues. J was trimmed by 3 bases and V by 1 base; bases with no gene match: 11. Germline loops: CDR1 KGHSH, CDR2 LQKENI. The CDR3 here is CASSPRGLAGERDYTGELFF. The CDR3 coding sequence is TGTGCCAGCTCACCACGAGGACTAGCGGGAGAGCGCGACTACACCGGGGAGCTGTTTTTT.

The CDR3 DNA is TGTGCCAGCAGCTCCCAGGCGGGAGTCTATGGCTACACCTTC. Its protein product is CASSSQAGVYGYTF. This chain links TRBV7-2 with TRBJ1-2; no clear D gene. Germline V lookup: CDR1 SGHTA, CDR2 FQGNSA. The CDR3 totals 14 residues. Trimming left V 4 bases short and J 4 bases short, with 13 bases between.

The chain links TRBV7-8 to TRBJ1-1, with 7 nucleotides matching TRBD1. Trimming at V came to 5 bases and at J to 1 base, leaving 4 bases not matched to a gene. Germline V gives CDR1 SGHVS, CDR2 FQNEAQ. The CDR3 consists of 14 residues. In nucleotides, the CDR3 is TGTGCCAGCAGCCAAGGGACAGCGAACACTGAAGCTTTCTTT. Amino acids: CASSQGTANTEAFF.